This TCR beta chain was observed in a study of response to subunit inactivated influenza vaccine. The study, taken as a whole, reports: Few additional T cells are recruited per seasonal influenza vaccination, authors suggested.

As to this clonotype: Its antigen is unidentified.

A single record per CDR3 protein comes from TCRdb applying MiXCR to the RT-PCR reads. Of about 650,000 distinct CDR3 sequences in the sample, less than 20% are singletons; the top ten hold around a tenth. Looked up from germline, CDR1 is MNHEY and CDR2 is SVGAGI. The CDR3 totals 18 residues. V lost 4 bases and J lost 0; bases outside the gene matches: 4. The specimen was PBMCs from blood, collected 11 to 12 days after vaccination. The chain employs TRBV6-5 and TRBJ2-1; TRBD2 agrees at 15 bases. This receptor was obtained from a man between 50 and 59 years old who received an inactivated influenza vaccine. CDR3 residues: CASSSGLAGGSSYNEQFF. The CDR3 nucleotides read TGTGCCAGCAGTTCCGGACTAGCGGGGGGGAGCTCCTACAATGAGCAGTTCTTC.